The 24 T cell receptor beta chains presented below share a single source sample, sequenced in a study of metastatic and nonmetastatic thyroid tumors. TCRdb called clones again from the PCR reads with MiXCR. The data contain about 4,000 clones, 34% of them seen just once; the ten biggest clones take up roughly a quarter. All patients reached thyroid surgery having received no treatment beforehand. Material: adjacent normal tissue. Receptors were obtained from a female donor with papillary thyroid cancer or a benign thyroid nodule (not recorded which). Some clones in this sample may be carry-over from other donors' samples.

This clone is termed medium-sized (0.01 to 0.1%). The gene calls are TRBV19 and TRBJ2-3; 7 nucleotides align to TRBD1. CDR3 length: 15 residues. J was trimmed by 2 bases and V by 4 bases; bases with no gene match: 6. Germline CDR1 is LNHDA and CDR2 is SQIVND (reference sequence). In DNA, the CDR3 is TGTGCCAGTAGTAAACCGGGACAGATCACAGATACGCAGTATTTT. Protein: CASSKPGQITDTQYF.

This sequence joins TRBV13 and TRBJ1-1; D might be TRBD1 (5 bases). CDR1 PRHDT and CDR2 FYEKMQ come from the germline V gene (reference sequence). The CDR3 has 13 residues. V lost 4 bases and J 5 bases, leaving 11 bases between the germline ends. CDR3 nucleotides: TGTGCCAGCAGCTCTTGGGGGGGGACTGAAGCTTTCTTT. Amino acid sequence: CASSSWGGTEAFF.

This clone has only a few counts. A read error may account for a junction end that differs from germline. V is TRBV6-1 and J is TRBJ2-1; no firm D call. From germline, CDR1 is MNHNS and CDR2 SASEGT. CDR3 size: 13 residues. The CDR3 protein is CAGSESRFDEQFF. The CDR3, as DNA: TGTGCCGGCAGTGAAAGCCGCTTTGATGAGCAGTTCTTC.

Written as DNA, the CDR3 is TGCGCCAGCAGTTTGTCGGCCTCTAACTATGGCTACACCTTC. It yields the protein CASSLSASNYGYTF. The V call is TRBV5-1, the J call TRBJ1-2; D is uncertain. V lost 5 bases and J lost 0, with 11 bases in between. The CDR3 extends over 14 amino acids. Germline V gene sequence: CDR1 SGHRS, CDR2 YFSETQ.

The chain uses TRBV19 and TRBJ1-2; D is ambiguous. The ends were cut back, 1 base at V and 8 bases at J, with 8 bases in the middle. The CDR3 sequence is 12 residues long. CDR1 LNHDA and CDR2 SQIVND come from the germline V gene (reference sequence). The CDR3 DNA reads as TGTGCCAGTAGTATAGGTTCTTGGGGCTACACCTTC. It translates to CASSIGSWGYTF.

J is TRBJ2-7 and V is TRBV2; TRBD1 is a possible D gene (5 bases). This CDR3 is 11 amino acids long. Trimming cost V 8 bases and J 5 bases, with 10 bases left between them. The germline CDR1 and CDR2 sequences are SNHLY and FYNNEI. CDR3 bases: TGTGCCAGCCATTGGGGCCACGAGCAGTACTTC. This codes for CASHWGHEQYF.

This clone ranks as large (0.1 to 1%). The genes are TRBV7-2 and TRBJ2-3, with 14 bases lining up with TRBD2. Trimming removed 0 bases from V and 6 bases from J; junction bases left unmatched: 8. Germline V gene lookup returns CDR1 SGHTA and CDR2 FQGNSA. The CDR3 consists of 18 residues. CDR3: CASSLAPGLAGVADTQYF. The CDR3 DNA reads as TGTGCCAGCAGCTTAGCCCCGGGACTAGCGGGAGTAGCGGATACGCAGTATTTT.

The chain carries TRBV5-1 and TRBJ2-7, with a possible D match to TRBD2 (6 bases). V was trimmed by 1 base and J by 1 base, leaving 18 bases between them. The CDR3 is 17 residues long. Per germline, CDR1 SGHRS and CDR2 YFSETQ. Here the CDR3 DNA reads TGCGCCAGCAGCTTGTACGCTGTTCGGGGGAATTCCTACGAGCAGTACTTC. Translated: CASSLYAVRGNSYEQYF.

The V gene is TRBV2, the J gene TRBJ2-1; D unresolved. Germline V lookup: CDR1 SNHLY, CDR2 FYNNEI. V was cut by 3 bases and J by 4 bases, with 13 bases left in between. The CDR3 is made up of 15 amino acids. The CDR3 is CASSESELWYNEQFF. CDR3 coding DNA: TGTGCCAGCAGTGAGTCTGAGTTATGGTACAATGAGCAGTTCTTC.

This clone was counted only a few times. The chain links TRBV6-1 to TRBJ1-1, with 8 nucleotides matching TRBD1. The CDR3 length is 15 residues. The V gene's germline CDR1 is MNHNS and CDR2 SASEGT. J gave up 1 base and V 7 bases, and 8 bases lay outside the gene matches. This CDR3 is CASIDAGGRNTEAFF. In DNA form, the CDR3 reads TGTGCCAGCATAGATGCAGGGGGCCGGAACACTGAAGCTTTCTTT.

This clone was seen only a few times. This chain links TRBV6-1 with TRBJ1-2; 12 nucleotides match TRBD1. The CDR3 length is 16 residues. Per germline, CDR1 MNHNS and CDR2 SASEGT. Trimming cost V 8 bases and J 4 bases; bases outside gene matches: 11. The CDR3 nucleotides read TGTGCCAGCTATTTCCCCGGGACAGGGGGCAGCTATGGCTACACCTTC. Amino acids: CASYFPGTGGSYGYTF.

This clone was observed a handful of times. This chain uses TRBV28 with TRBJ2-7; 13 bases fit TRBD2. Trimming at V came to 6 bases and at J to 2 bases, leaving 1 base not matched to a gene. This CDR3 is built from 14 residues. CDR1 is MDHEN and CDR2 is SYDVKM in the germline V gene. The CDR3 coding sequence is TGTGCCAGCAGAACTAGCGGGAGGGCCTACGAGCAGTACTTC. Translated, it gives CASRTSGRAYEQYF.

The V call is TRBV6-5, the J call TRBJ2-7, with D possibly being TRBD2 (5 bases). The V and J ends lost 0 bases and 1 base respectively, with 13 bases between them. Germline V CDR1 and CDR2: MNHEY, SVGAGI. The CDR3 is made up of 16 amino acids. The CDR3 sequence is CASSYSGGSGSYEQYF. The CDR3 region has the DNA TGTGCCAGCAGTTACTCGGGTGGGAGCGGATCCTACGAGCAGTACTTC.

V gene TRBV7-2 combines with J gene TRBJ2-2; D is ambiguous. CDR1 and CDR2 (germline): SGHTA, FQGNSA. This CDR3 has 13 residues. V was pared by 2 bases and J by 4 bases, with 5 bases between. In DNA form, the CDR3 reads TGTGCCAGCAGCTTACTCCGCACCGGGGAGCTGTTTTTT. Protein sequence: CASSLLRTGELFF.

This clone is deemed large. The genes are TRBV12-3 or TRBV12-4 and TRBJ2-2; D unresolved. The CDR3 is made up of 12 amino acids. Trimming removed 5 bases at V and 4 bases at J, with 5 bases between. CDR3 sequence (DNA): TGTGCCAGCAGTCGACCCACCGGGGAGCTGTTTTTT. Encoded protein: CASSRPTGELFF.

The CDR3 coding sequence is TGTGCCAGCAAGCGAGGAAACACCATATATTTT. Amino acids: CASKRGNTIYF. The V call is TRBV6-1, the J call TRBJ1-3; D uncertain. The CDR3 extends over 11 amino acids. Germline CDR1 and CDR2: MNHNS and SASEGT. The V and J ends lost 7 bases and 4 bases respectively, with 5 bases between them.

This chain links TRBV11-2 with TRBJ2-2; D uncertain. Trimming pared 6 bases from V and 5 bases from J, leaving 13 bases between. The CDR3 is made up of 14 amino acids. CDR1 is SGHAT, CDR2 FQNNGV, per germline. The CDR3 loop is CASSPGRMTGELFF. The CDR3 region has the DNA TGTGCCAGCAGTCCCGGACGGATGACCGGGGAGCTGTTTTTT.

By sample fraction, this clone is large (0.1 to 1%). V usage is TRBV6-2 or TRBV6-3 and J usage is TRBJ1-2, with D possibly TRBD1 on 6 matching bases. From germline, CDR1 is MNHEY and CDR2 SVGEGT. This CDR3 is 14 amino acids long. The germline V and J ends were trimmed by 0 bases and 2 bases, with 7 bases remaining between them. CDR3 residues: CASSYSGTNYGYTF. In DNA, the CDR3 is TGTGCCAGCAGTTACTCCGGGACAAACTATGGCTACACCTTC.

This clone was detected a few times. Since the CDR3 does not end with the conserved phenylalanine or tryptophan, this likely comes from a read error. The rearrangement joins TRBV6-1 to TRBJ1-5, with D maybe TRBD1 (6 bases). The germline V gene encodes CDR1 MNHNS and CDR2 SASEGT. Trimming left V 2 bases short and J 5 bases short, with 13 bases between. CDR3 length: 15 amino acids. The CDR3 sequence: CASSESGTWYQPQHS. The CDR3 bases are TGTGCCAGCAGTGAATCCGGGACATGGTATCAGCCCCAGCATTCT.

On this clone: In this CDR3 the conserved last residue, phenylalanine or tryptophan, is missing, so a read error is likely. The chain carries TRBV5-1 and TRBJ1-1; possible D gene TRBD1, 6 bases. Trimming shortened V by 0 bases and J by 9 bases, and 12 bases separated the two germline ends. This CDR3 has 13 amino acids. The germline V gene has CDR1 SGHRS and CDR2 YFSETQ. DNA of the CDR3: TGCGCCAGCAGCTTGGACACAGGGTCTAAAGCTTTCCTT. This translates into CASSLDTGSKAFL.

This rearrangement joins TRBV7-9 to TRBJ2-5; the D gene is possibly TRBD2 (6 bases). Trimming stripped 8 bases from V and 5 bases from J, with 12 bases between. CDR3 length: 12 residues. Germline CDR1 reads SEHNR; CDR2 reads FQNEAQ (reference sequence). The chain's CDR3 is CASRGIGETQYF. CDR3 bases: TGTGCCAGCCGGGGGATTGGGGAGACCCAGTACTTC.

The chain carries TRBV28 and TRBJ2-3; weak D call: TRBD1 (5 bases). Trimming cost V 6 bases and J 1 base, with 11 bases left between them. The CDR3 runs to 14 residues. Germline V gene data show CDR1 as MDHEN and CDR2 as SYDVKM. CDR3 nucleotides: TGTGCCAGCAGCGAAGGGGTAGGCACAGATACGCAGTATTTT. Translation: CASSEGVGTDTQYF.

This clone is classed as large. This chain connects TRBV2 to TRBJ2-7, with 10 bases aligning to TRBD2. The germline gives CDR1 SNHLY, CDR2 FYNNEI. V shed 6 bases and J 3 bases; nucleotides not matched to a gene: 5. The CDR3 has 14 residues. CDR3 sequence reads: CASRDGTSVYEQYF. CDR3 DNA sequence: TGTGCCAGCAGAGACGGGACTAGCGTCTACGAGCAGTACTTC.

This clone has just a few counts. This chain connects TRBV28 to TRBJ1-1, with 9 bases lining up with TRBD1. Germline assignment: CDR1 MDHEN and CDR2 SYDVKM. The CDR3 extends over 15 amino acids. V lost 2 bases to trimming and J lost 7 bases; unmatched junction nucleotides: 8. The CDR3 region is CASSLADRGGSEAFF. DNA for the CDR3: TGTGCCAGCAGTTTAGCCGACAGGGGGGGGAGTGAAGCTTTCTTT. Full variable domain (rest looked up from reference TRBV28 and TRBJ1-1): DVKVTQSSRYLVKRTGEKVFLECVQDMDHENMFWYRQDPGLGLRLIYFSYDVKMKEKGDIPEGYSVSREKKERFSLILESASTNQTSMYLCASSLADRGGSEAFFGQGTRLTVV.